One and the same sample provided the 23 T cell receptor beta chains below, sequenced in a study of T cells in Graves' hyperthyroidism and ophthalmopathy. Amplified regions were TCR beta CDR3 sequences from RNA transcripts. The HTBI primer set drove a first-round RT-PCR of the TCR CDR3. TCRdb recomputed calls from the multiplex PCR reads with MiXCR, one row per CDR3 protein. The data show about 550,000 distinct CDR3 sequences, less than 25% seen once. The source material was blood. These receptors were collected from a man younger than 35 with Graves' hyperthyroidism.

This clonotype appeared many times. The V and J genes are TRBV11-2 and TRBJ2-5, with a possible D match to TRBD2 (5 bases). Trimming shortened V by 5 bases and J by 4 bases, and 17 bases separated the two germline ends. Germline values: CDR1 SGHAT, CDR2 FQNNGV. This CDR3 region has 15 residues. CDR3 DNA sequence: TGTGCCAGCAGCAGCGCCGGGGAGTTAGGAGAGACCCAGTACTTC. Its translation is CASSSAGELGETQYF.

This clonotype was recorded at least ten times. The chain employs TRBV7-2 and TRBJ1-2; TRBD1 might be the D (6 bases). CDR3 size: 15 residues. Trimming left V 5 bases short and J 4 bases short, with 17 bases between. CDR1 and CDR2 from the germline V gene are SGHTA and FQGNSA. The CDR3 DNA reads TGTGCCAGCAGCCCCCCAGACGGACAGTTCTATGGCTACACCTTC. It translates to CASSPPDGQFYGYTF.

This clonotype showed up many times. The chain combines TRBV15 with TRBJ1-2; D ambiguous. The CDR3 runs 13 residues. Trimming cost V 10 bases and J 0 bases, with 12 bases left between them. CDR1 is LNHNV, CDR2 YYDKDF, per germline (reference sequence). The CDR3 coding sequence is TGTGCCAGCTCCCGGGCGGCTAACTATGGCTACACCTTC. It yields the protein CASSRAANYGYTF.

This clonotype was observed many times. The chain uses TRBV4-1 and TRBJ1-3; tentative D call: TRBD1 (5 bases). This CDR3 is built from 14 residues. CDR1 and CDR2 from the germline V gene are MGHRA and YSYEKL. Trimming shortened V by 0 bases and J by 4 bases, and 7 bases separated the two germline ends. CDR3 coding DNA: TGCGCCAGCAGCCAAGATCCAGGGGGAAACACCATATATTTT. Its protein is CASSQDPGGNTIYF.

In its sample, this clonotype was seen many times. This rearrangement joins TRBV20-1 to TRBJ2-7; unclear D gene. CDR3 length equals 11 residues. V lost 3 bases, J lost 4 bases, and 7 bases lay in between. Germline V CDR1 and CDR2: DFQATT, SNEGSKA (reference sequence). In DNA, the CDR3 is TGCAGTGCTAGTGAGCATTACGAGCAGTACTTC. Amino acid sequence: CSASEHYEQYF.

This clonotype was counted at least ten times. The chain carries TRBV5-1 and TRBJ1-2; 7 bases agree with TRBD1. Germline loops: CDR1 SGHRS, CDR2 YFSETQ. J was trimmed by 5 bases and V by 4 bases; bases with no gene match: 5. The CDR3 has 13 residues. As DNA, the CDR3 is TGCGCCAGCAGCATAGGGACAGTTTATGGCTACACCTTC. Protein: CASSIGTVYGYTF. The entire variable domain, with the rest obtained from reference TRBV5-1 and TRBJ1-2, is as follows: KAGVTQTPRYLIKTRGQQVTLSCSPISGHRSVSWYQQTPGQGLQFLFEYFSETQRNKGNFPGRFSGRQFSNSRSEMNVSTLELGDSALYLCASSIGTVYGYTFGSGTRLTVV.

The chain couples TRBV19 to TRBJ1-1; D might be TRBD1 (5 bases). V was cut by 3 bases and J by 4 bases, with 15 bases left in between. Germline-derived CDR1 and CDR2 are LNHDA and SQIVND (reference sequence). CDR3 length equals 15 residues. The CDR3 reads CASSMLGGYRTEAFF. The CDR3 coding sequence is TGTGCCAGTAGTATGTTGGGGGGTTATCGCACTGAAGCTTTCTTT. Full variable domain (outside the CDR3, taken from reference TRBV19 and TRBJ1-1): DGGITQSPKYLFRKEGQNVTLSCEQNLNHDAMYWYRQDPGQGLRLIYYSQIVNDFQKGDIAEGYSVSREKKESFPLTVTSAQKNPTAFYLCASSMLGGYRTEAFFGQGTRLTVV.

The V call is TRBV4-1, the J call TRBJ2-7; no clear D. CDR3 length: 13 amino acids. Deletions cut 1 base from V and 3 bases from J, with 7 bases between. Looked up from germline, CDR1 is MGHRA and CDR2 is YSYEKL. The DNA for the CDR3 is TGCGCCAGCAGCCAAGCGACAAACTACGAGCAGTACTTC. This encodes CASSQATNYEQYF.

This clonotype has a count of ten or more. The chain has TRBV28 and TRBJ2-7; D remains unclear. The CDR3 spans 13 residues. The V end lost 8 bases, the J end lost 6 bases, and 17 bases lay between the germline ends. Germline CDR1 and CDR2: MDHEN and SYDVKM. This CDR3 reads CASDRRWTSEQYF. CDR3 sequence (DNA): TGTGCCAGCGACCGGCGTTGGACCAGCGAGCAGTACTTC. Full variable domain (missing parts from reference TRBV28 and TRBJ2-7): DVKVTQSSRYLVKRTGEKVFLECVQDMDHENMFWYRQDPGLGLRLIYFSYDVKMKEKGDIPEGYSVSREKKERFSLILESASTNQTSMYLCASDRRWTSEQYFGPGTRLTVT.

This chain links TRBV27 with TRBJ2-3; 7 nucleotides align to TRBD1. The germline CDR1 and CDR2 sequences are MNHEY and SMNVEV (reference sequence). This CDR3 has 13 residues. V lost 10 bases and J lost 4; bases outside the gene matches: 8. CDR3 sequence (DNA): TGTGCCATATTCGACAGGGTCTCAGATACGCAGTATTTT. Translating it yields CAIFDRVSDTQYF.

This clonotype was recorded at least ten times. The genes are TRBV11-2 and TRBJ2-5; D gene ambiguous. In germline, CDR1 is SGHAT, CDR2 FQNNGV. The CDR3 runs to 14 residues. Trimming removed 5 bases from V and 5 bases from J, with 15 bases in between. The DNA for the CDR3 is TGTGCCAGCAGCCAGATGCGGACGGGTGAGACCCAGTACTTC. This gives the protein CASSQMRTGETQYF.

This clonotype was detected ten times or more. The J gene is TRBJ2-5, the V gene TRBV28; perhaps TRBD1 as D (6 bases). V lost 1 base, J lost 7 bases, and 19 bases lay in between. The CDR3 is 16 residues long. CDR1 and CDR2 from the germline V gene are MDHEN and SYDVKM. In DNA form, the CDR3 reads TGTGCCAGCAGTTTATCAAGACTCCCTCCCAGGGGGACCCAGTACTTC. This gives the protein CASSLSRLPPRGTQYF.

This clonotype was picked up one time. A read error is possible here, since a much larger clone lies one base away. The V call is TRBV30, the J call TRBJ1-5; TRBD1 is a possible D gene (5 bases). The CDR3 has 13 amino acids. CDR1 is GTSNPN, CDR2 SVGIG, per germline (reference sequence). The CDR3 here is CAWSPGGDQPLHF. CDR3 DNA: TGTGCCTGGAGCCCTGGGGGGGATCAGCCCCTGCATTTT.

The CDR3, as DNA: TGTGCCAGCAGCTTAGGGTTAGGAGTGTACTACGAGCAGTACTTC. It codes for CASSLGLGVYYEQYF. The V gene is TRBV11-2, the J gene TRBJ2-7, with unresolved D. Trimming removed 1 base at V and 3 bases at J, with 13 bases between. The CDR3 contains 15 residues. Germline-derived CDR1 and CDR2 are SGHAT and FQNNGV.

In this sample, this clonotype turned up many times. The chain links TRBV12-3 or TRBV12-4 to TRBJ2-7, with D perhaps being TRBD1 or TRBD2 (6 bases each). Between the trimmed V and J ends, which lost 2 bases and 6 bases, there was a span of 11 bases. The length of the CDR3 is 13 residues. CDR3 nucleotides: TGTGCCAGCAGTTTAAACAGGGAGGCCGAGCAGTACTTC. Amino acid sequence: CASSLNREAEQYF.

This clonotype was seen at least ten times. The chain recombines TRBV11-2 with TRBJ2-7; 9 bases match TRBD2. The ends lost 8 bases at V and 3 bases at J; junction bases unmatched: 8. Germline V gene sequence: CDR1 SGHAT, CDR2 FQNNGV. CDR3 length: 14 residues. CDR3 nucleotide sequence: TGTGCCAGCCGACGGATAGCGGGGGTCTACGAGCAGTACTTC. Residues: CASRRIAGVYEQYF.

This clonotype was counted many times. The chain couples TRBV25-1 to TRBJ2-6; TRBD1 matches 8 bases. With 4 bases clipped from V and 1 base from J, the junction kept 6 bases outside the gene matches. This CDR3 spans 17 amino acids. Germline V CDR1 and CDR2: MGHDK, SYGVNS. The CDR3 DNA sequence: TGTGCCAGCAGTGCACGGACAGGGAGGTCTGGGGCCAACGTCCTGACTTTC. It codes for CASSARTGRSGANVLTF. The whole variable domain, filled in from reference TRBV25-1 and TRBJ2-6, reads EADIYQTPRYLVIGTGKKITLECSQTMGHDKMYWYQQDPGMELHLIHYSYGVNSTEKGDLSSESTVSRIRTEHFPLTLESARPSHTSQYLCASSARTGRSGANVLTFGAGSRLTVL.

The table lists this clonotype with many counts. The chain links TRBV2 to TRBJ2-7, with TRBD1 identical over 10 bases. This CDR3 contains 14 residues. The germline CDR1 and CDR2 sequences are SNHLY and FYNNEI. V lost 8 bases, J lost 2 bases, and 6 bases stayed unmatched. As DNA, the CDR3 is TGTGCCAGCGGAATTGGACAGGGGGCCTACGAGCAGTACTTC. Amino acids: CASGIGQGAYEQYF.

V usage is TRBV10-3 and J usage is TRBJ1-1; TRBD1 agrees at 10 bases. Germline CDR1 and CDR2: ENHRY and SYGVKD. J was trimmed by 0 bases and V by 7 bases; bases with no gene match: 14. The CDR3 covers 18 residues. CDR3 amino acids: CAIITAGTGEEVNTEAFF. The CDR3 DNA sequence: TGTGCCATCATTACCGCCGGGACAGGGGAGGAAGTGAACACTGAAGCTTTCTTT.

This chain connects TRBV12-3 or TRBV12-4 to TRBJ2-7, with a possible D match to TRBD1 (5 bases). The CDR3 totals 17 residues. V lost 2 bases, J lost 3 bases, and 20 bases lay in between. CDR3 nucleotide sequence: TGTGCCAGCAGTTTATCCTACCGACAGACCGATGGCTACGAGCAGTACTTC. Translation gives CASSLSYRQTDGYEQYF.

This clonotype was picked up a small number of times. The V gene is TRBV6-4, the J gene TRBJ2-7; D unresolved. The ends were cut back, 6 bases at V and 0 bases at J, with 9 bases in the middle. CDR1 is MRHNA, CDR2 SNTAGT, per germline. The length of the CDR3 is 13 residues. The CDR3 region is CASRVPGSYEQYF. For the CDR3, the DNA is TGTGCCAGCAGGGTCCCAGGCTCCTACGAGCAGTACTTC.

There are many counts of this clonotype. CDR3 loop: CASSHPGYEQYF. DNA for the CDR3: TGTGCCAGCAGCCACCCGGGCTACGAGCAGTACTTC. The genes are TRBV11-2 and TRBJ2-7, with D unresolved. This CDR3 is 12 amino acids long. The V end was cut by 5 bases, the J end by 3 bases, with 8 bases between. Per the germline V gene, CDR1 is SGHAT and CDR2 is FQNNGV.

This clonotype was observed at least ten times. V is TRBV12-3 or TRBV12-4 and J is TRBJ1-2; a possible D gene is TRBD1 (6 bases). Trimming took 4 bases from V and 5 from J, leaving 14 bases between them. There are 14 residues in the CDR3. In DNA, the CDR3 is TGTGCCAGCAGTTATAGGGGGGGGGCGTATGGCTACACCTTC. It codes for CASSYRGGAYGYTF.